The rows below give T cell receptor beta chains drawn from one sample of a study of blood T cell repertoires in COVID-19. Data came from immunoSEQ multiplex PCR; TCRdb stores just in-frame clones and leaves some out. The sample shows around 300,000 clones, 70% to 90% of them seen only once. Sequencing was carried out using peripheral blood. The receptors originated from a woman in her forties or fifties with active or convalescent COVID-19. Each CDR3 is given with its conserved first and last residue. Each record gives: D gene, CDR3 length, J gene, V gene, clone size, CDR3 DNA, CDR3 protein. The D gene is left open where the match is weak. Rows may omit the clone size; those that give it use once, few, many or a size class.

D gene: .
CDR3 length: 13
J gene: TRBJ1-6
V gene: TRBV30
clone size: once
CDR3 DNA: TGTGCCTGGAGTGTAACCTGGGGCTCACCCCTCCACTTT
CDR3 protein: CAWSVTWGSPLHF

D gene: TRBD2
CDR3 length: 17
J gene: TRBJ2-1
V gene: TRBV7-9
clone size: .
CDR3 DNA: TGTGCCAGCAGCCTCCCCGGTCTAGCGGGAGTTCTCAATGAGCAGTTCTTC
CDR3 protein: CASSLPGLAGVLNEQFF

D gene: .
CDR3 length: 13
J gene: TRBJ2-1
V gene: TRBV12-3/TRBV12-4
clone size: .
CDR3 DNA: TGTGCCAGCAGTCAAAACAGGGTAGGCGAGCAGTTCTTC
CDR3 protein: CASSQNRVGEQFF

D gene: TRBD1
CDR3 length: 18
J gene: TRBJ1-4
V gene: TRBV24-1
clone size: .
CDR3 DNA: TGTGCCACCAGTCAGCGGACAGGCCTTCAGTCGACTAATGAAAAACTGTTTTTT
CDR3 protein: CATSQRTGLQSTNEKLFF

D gene: .
CDR3 length: 14
J gene: TRBJ2-5
V gene: TRBV28
clone size: .
CDR3 DNA: TGTGCCAGCAGTCCGCAATCGGGGAGAGAGACCCAGTACTTC
CDR3 protein: CASSPQSGRETQYF

D gene: .
CDR3 length: 13
J gene: TRBJ2-7
V gene: TRBV7-8
clone size: .
CDR3 DNA: TGTGCCAGCAGCCCCCCGCGGAGGGACGAGCAGTACTTC
CDR3 protein: CASSPPRRDEQYF

D gene: .
CDR3 length: 14
J gene: TRBJ1-2
V gene: TRBV18
clone size: .
CDR3 DNA: TGTGCCAGCTCACCCCGGGAAACTAACTATGGCTACACCTTC
CDR3 protein: CASSPRETNYGYTF

D gene: .
CDR3 length: 17
J gene: TRBJ2-2
V gene: TRBV5-1
clone size: .
CDR3 DNA: TGCGCCAGCAGCTTGGCCGGTCTCAGGGGTAGCACCGGGGAGCTGTTTTTT
CDR3 protein: CASSLAGLRGSTGELFF

D gene: TRBD1
CDR3 length: 14
J gene: TRBJ1-2
V gene: TRBV2
clone size: many
CDR3 DNA: TGTGCCAGCACTCTGACAGGGGGCGGCTATGGCTACACCTTC
CDR3 protein: CASTLTGGGYGYTF

D gene: TRBD2
CDR3 length: 15
J gene: TRBJ2-1
V gene: TRBV30
clone size: once
CDR3 DNA: TGTGCCTGGGCAAGGGGACTAGCGGGAGGAAATGAGCAGTTCTTC
CDR3 protein: CAWARGLAGGNEQFF

D gene: TRBD2
CDR3 length: 17
J gene: TRBJ2-2
V gene: TRBV9
clone size: many
CDR3 DNA: TGTGCCAGCAGCGTATTGGCGGGAGGCCGGACGACCGGGGAGCTGTTTTTT
CDR3 protein: CASSVLAGGRTTGELFF

D gene: .
CDR3 length: 13
J gene: TRBJ1-6
V gene: TRBV30
clone size: .
CDR3 DNA: TGTGCCTGGAGTGTATCTCGGCGGGCACCCCTCCACTTT
CDR3 protein: CAWSVSRRAPLHF

D gene: TRBD1
CDR3 length: 13
J gene: TRBJ1-2
V gene: TRBV5-1
clone size: .
CDR3 DNA: TGCGCCAGCAGCTTGGCCAGGGACAGCAGCTACACCTTC
CDR3 protein: CASSLARDSSYTF

D gene: .
CDR3 length: 18
J gene: TRBJ2-2
V gene: TRBV21-1
clone size: .
CDR3 DNA: TGTGCCAGCAGCAAATCAAACGGGAAGCCCCGAAACACCGGGGAGCTGTTTTTT
CDR3 protein: CASSKSNGKPRNTGELFF

D gene: .
CDR3 length: 14
J gene: TRBJ1-2
V gene: TRBV7-2
clone size: few
CDR3 DNA: TGTGCCAGCAGCTTATCAGGGGCGAACTATGGCTACACCTTC
CDR3 protein: CASSLSGANYGYTF

D gene: .
CDR3 length: 12
J gene: TRBJ1-1
V gene: TRBV2
clone size: many
CDR3 DNA: TGTGCCAGCAGTGAAGTCCGGGGGAGTGTCCTGTTT
CDR3 protein: CASSEVRGSVLF

D gene: .
CDR3 length: 12
J gene: TRBJ1-1
V gene: TRBV29-1
clone size: .
CDR3 DNA: TGCAGCGGCCTAACAGGGACCCTGGAAGCTTTCTTT
CDR3 protein: CSGLTGTLEAFF

D gene: TRBD1
CDR3 length: 15
J gene: TRBJ2-1
V gene: TRBV7-8
clone size: .
CDR3 DNA: TGTGCCAGCAGCTTAGCGGGACAGCCGTACAATGAGCAGTTCTTC
CDR3 protein: CASSLAGQPYNEQFF

D gene: .
CDR3 length: 15
J gene: TRBJ1-3
V gene: TRBV7-9
clone size: once
CDR3 DNA: TGTGCCAGCACCCGGGGAGACTTCTCTGGAAACACCATATATTTT
CDR3 protein: CASTRGDFSGNTIYF

D gene: .
CDR3 length: 14
J gene: TRBJ2-3
V gene: TRBV2
clone size: .
CDR3 DNA: TGTGCCAGCACCACAGGGTGGCTGACAGATACGCAGTATTTT
CDR3 protein: CASTTGWLTDTQYF

D gene: .
CDR3 length: 16
J gene: TRBJ2-3
V gene: TRBV3-1/TRBV3-2
clone size: .
CDR3 DNA: TGTGCCAGCAGCCAAGGACCCGGGAGCCCGGGAGATACGCAGTATTTT
CDR3 protein: CASSQGPGSPGDTQYF

D gene: TRBD1
CDR3 length: 16
J gene: TRBJ1-2
V gene: TRBV2
clone size: .
CDR3 DNA: TGTGCCAGCAGTTACCTGGGACAGGGGGCTTCTTGGGGCTACACCTTC
CDR3 protein: CASSYLGQGASWGYTF

D gene: .
CDR3 length: 14
J gene: TRBJ1-1
V gene: TRBV7-9
clone size: few
CDR3 DNA: TGTGCCAGCAGCTTAGACGGAGCGAGCACTGAAGCTTTCTTT
CDR3 protein: CASSLDGASTEAFF

D gene: .
CDR3 length: 15
J gene: TRBJ2-3
V gene: TRBV7-2
clone size: .
CDR3 DNA: TGTGCCAGCAGCCCCCAGCGGTCAGGCACAGATACGCAGTATTTT
CDR3 protein: CASSPQRSGTDTQYF

D gene: .
CDR3 length: 15
J gene: TRBJ1-1
V gene: TRBV21-1
clone size: .
CDR3 DNA: TGTGCCAGCAGCAAGCCGGGACAGGGGGCCCCTGAAGCTTTCTTT
CDR3 protein: CASSKPGQGAPEAFF

D gene: TRBD2
CDR3 length: 14
J gene: TRBJ2-3
V gene: TRBV7-2
clone size: .
CDR3 DNA: TGTGCCAGCAGCAGACTAGCGGGATTTTATACGCAGTATTTT
CDR3 protein: CASSRLAGFYTQYF

D gene: TRBD1
CDR3 length: 13
J gene: TRBJ1-1
V gene: TRBV12-3/TRBV12-4
clone size: .
CDR3 DNA: TGTGCCAGCAGTTTGGGGACAGGGGGCAAAGCTTTCTTT
CDR3 protein: CASSLGTGGKAFF

D gene: .
CDR3 length: 14
J gene: TRBJ1-5
V gene: TRBV28
clone size: .
CDR3 DNA: TGTGCCAGCAGTTTCCCTCTCGGGAATCAGCCCCAGCATTTT
CDR3 protein: CASSFPLGNQPQHF

D gene: TRBD2
CDR3 length: 15
J gene: TRBJ2-4
V gene: TRBV18
clone size: .
CDR3 DNA: TGTGCCAGCTCACAATCCCTAGCGGGAGTAGCCATTCAGTACTTC
CDR3 protein: CASSQSLAGVAIQYF

D gene: TRBD1
CDR3 length: 13
J gene: TRBJ1-2
V gene: TRBV7-2
clone size: .
CDR3 DNA: TGTGCCAGCAGTTACGGACAGGGCTATGGCTACACCTTC
CDR3 protein: CASSYGQGYGYTF

D gene: TRBD2
CDR3 length: 15
J gene: TRBJ2-7
V gene: TRBV28
clone size: .
CDR3 DNA: TGTGCCAGCAGTGCGGGACTAGCGGGAGCCTACGAGCAGTACTTC
CDR3 protein: CASSAGLAGAYEQYF

D gene: .
CDR3 length: 11
J gene: TRBJ2-1
V gene: TRBV2
clone size: .
CDR3 DNA: TGTGCCAGCAGCTCCGACAATGAGCAGTTCTTC
CDR3 protein: CASSSDNEQFF

D gene: .
CDR3 length: 12
J gene: TRBJ1-1
V gene: TRBV18
clone size: .
CDR3 DNA: TGTGCCAGCTCAGCAGGGTCTGCTGAAGCTTTCTTT
CDR3 protein: CASSAGSAEAFF

D gene: .
CDR3 length: 15
J gene: TRBJ1-4
V gene: TRBV9
clone size: .
CDR3 DNA: TGTGCCAGCAGCATAGCCCCTGCGCTTGGTGAAAAACTGTTTTTT
CDR3 protein: CASSIAPALGEKLFF

D gene: TRBD1
CDR3 length: 15
J gene: TRBJ2-5
V gene: TRBV5-1
clone size: few
CDR3 DNA: TGCGCCAGCAGCTTAAAAGGGGGCCGGGGAGAGACCCAGTACTTC
CDR3 protein: CASSLKGGRGETQYF

D gene: TRBD2
CDR3 length: 14
J gene: TRBJ2-7
V gene: TRBV7-3
clone size: .
CDR3 DNA: TGTGCCAGCAGCAAATCAGGGACTACCTACGAGCAGTACTTC
CDR3 protein: CASSKSGTTYEQYF

D gene: TRBD2
CDR3 length: 14
J gene: TRBJ2-3
V gene: TRBV5-8
clone size: .
CDR3 DNA: TGTGCCAGCAGCCCGGGACTAGCCGTAGATACGCAGTATTTT
CDR3 protein: CASSPGLAVDTQYF

D gene: .
CDR3 length: 14
J gene: TRBJ1-1
V gene: TRBV9
clone size: .
CDR3 DNA: TGTGCCAGCAGCGCCCAACAGGGAGACACTGAAGCTTTCTTT
CDR3 protein: CASSAQQGDTEAFF

D gene: TRBD1
CDR3 length: 14
J gene: TRBJ1-6
V gene: TRBV5-1
clone size: .
CDR3 DNA: TGCGCCAGCAGCCTACAGGGGGAGGGATCACCCCTCCACTTT
CDR3 protein: CASSLQGEGSPLHF

D gene: TRBD2
CDR3 length: 18
J gene: TRBJ2-2
V gene: TRBV5-1
clone size: .
CDR3 DNA: TGCGCCAGCAGCCCCGGACTAGCGGGAGAGGGGAACACCGGGGAGCTGTTTTTT
CDR3 protein: CASSPGLAGEGNTGELFF

D gene: .
CDR3 length: 13
J gene: TRBJ1-5
V gene: TRBV6-4
clone size: .
CDR3 DNA: TGTGCCAGCAGCCGGGACGGGGGTCAGCCCCAGCATTTT
CDR3 protein: CASSRDGGQPQHF

D gene: TRBD1
CDR3 length: 15
J gene: TRBJ1-5
V gene: TRBV7-2
clone size: .
CDR3 DNA: TGTGCCAGCAGCCTTGAGGGACAGAGCAATCAGCCCCAGCATTTT
CDR3 protein: CASSLEGQSNQPQHF

D gene: TRBD1
CDR3 length: 19
J gene: TRBJ1-2
V gene: TRBV28
clone size: .
CDR3 DNA: TGTGCCAGCAGTTCACCTAACCCAGGTGGACAGGGGGGAACATATGGCTACACCTTC
CDR3 protein: CASSSPNPGGQGGTYGYTF

D gene: TRBD1
CDR3 length: 14
J gene: TRBJ1-2
V gene: TRBV28
clone size: .
CDR3 DNA: TGTGCCAGCAAACTAGGACAGGGGTTTCGGGGCTACACCTTC
CDR3 protein: CASKLGQGFRGYTF

D gene: .
CDR3 length: 19
J gene: TRBJ2-1
V gene: TRBV19
clone size: few
CDR3 DNA: TGTGCCAGTAGTATAGGAGTGGCGGAAGGGGGGGGAGTGAGGAATGAGCAGTTCTTC
CDR3 protein: CASSIGVAEGGGVRNEQFF

D gene: .
CDR3 length: 15
J gene: TRBJ2-5
V gene: TRBV7-3
clone size: .
CDR3 DNA: TGTGCCAGCAGCTTAGCCGGGGGATTACAAGAGACCCAGTACTTC
CDR3 protein: CASSLAGGLQETQYF

D gene: TRBD2
CDR3 length: 14
J gene: TRBJ2-3
V gene: TRBV5-1
clone size: .
CDR3 DNA: TGCGCCAGCAGCCGGACTAGCGGCGCAGATACGCAGTATTTT
CDR3 protein: CASSRTSGADTQYF

D gene: .
CDR3 length: 13
J gene: TRBJ2-3
V gene: TRBV14
clone size: .
CDR3 DNA: TGTGCCAGCAGCCAAGATCTAGCAGGGGCGCAGTATTTT
CDR3 protein: CASSQDLAGAQYF

D gene: .
CDR3 length: 12
J gene: TRBJ2-3
V gene: TRBV7-8
clone size: few
CDR3 DNA: TGTGCCAGCACGCTGCCAGCAGAGGCGCAGTATTTT
CDR3 protein: CASTLPAEAQYF

D gene: .
CDR3 length: 13
J gene: TRBJ1-1
V gene: TRBV5-6
clone size: .
CDR3 DNA: TGTGCCAGCAGCATGCTGGCAGGCCCTGAAGCTTTCTTT
CDR3 protein: CASSMLAGPEAFF

D gene: .
CDR3 length: 13
J gene: TRBJ2-1
V gene: TRBV18
clone size: .
CDR3 DNA: TGTGCCAGCTCACCCGACAGACACAATGAGCAGTTCTTC
CDR3 protein: CASSPDRHNEQFF

D gene: .
CDR3 length: 13
J gene: TRBJ1-1
V gene: TRBV11-3
clone size: once
CDR3 DNA: TGTGCCAGCAGCTTCCAGGCCAGCACTGAAGCTTTCTTT
CDR3 protein: CASSFQASTEAFF

D gene: TRBD1
CDR3 length: 15
J gene: TRBJ2-5
V gene: TRBV19
clone size: .
CDR3 DNA: TGTGCCAGTAGTACCGGGACAGGGGGTCAAGAGACCCAGTACTTC
CDR3 protein: CASSTGTGGQETQYF

D gene: TRBD1
CDR3 length: 15
J gene: TRBJ2-3
V gene: TRBV30
clone size: .
CDR3 DNA: TGTGCCTGGAGTGTAGGGGCAGGGGGCCTAGATACGCAGTATTTT
CDR3 protein: CAWSVGAGGLDTQYF